These 30 T cell receptor beta chains share one sample of origin, sequenced in a study of metastatic and nonmetastatic thyroid tumors. All patients were treatment-naive before thyroid surgery. TCRdb re-clonotyped the PCR reads via MiXCR. The sample lists about 34,000 clones; approximately 17% were seen once. Sequenced input: blood. The receptors shown here come from a female donor with papillary thyroid cancer or a benign thyroid nodule (not recorded which). Some clones in this sample may be carry-over from other donors' samples.

This sequence joins TRBV20-1 and TRBJ2-3, with unresolved D. The V end was cut by 7 bases, the J end by 2 bases, with 10 bases between. The CDR3 sequence is 12 residues long. The germline gives CDR1 DFQATT, CDR2 SNEGSKA (reference sequence). The CDR3 DNA reads TGCAGTGGGCAATATATCACAGATACGCAGTATTTT. It encodes CSGQYITDTQYF.

This clone was seen at least ten times. This chain uses TRBV18 with TRBJ2-7; 8 bases fit TRBD1. The germline CDR1 and CDR2 sequences are KGHSH and LQKENI. The CDR3 spans 15 residues. The V segment lost 6 bases and the J segment 2 bases; nucleotides outside the gene matches: 9. As DNA, the CDR3 is TGTGCCAGCTCCTCCGGGACAGGATCCGCCTACGAGCAGTACTTC. Its protein is CASSSGTGSAYEQYF. Filled out from reference TRBV18 and TRBJ2-7, the complete variable domain reads NAGVMQNPRHLVRRRGQEARLRCSPMKGHSHVYWYRQLPEEGLKFMVYLQKENIIDESGMPKERFSAEFPKEGPSILRIQQVVRGDSAAYFCASSSGTGSAYEQYFGPGTRLTVT.

V and J are TRBV20-1 and TRBJ1-1; D may be TRBD1 (6 bases). Germline loops: CDR1 DFQATT, CDR2 SNEGSKA (reference sequence). The CDR3 runs 14 residues. V was trimmed by 0 bases and J by 0 bases, leaving 8 bases between them. This chain's CDR3 is CSARDQGMNTEAFF. CDR3 sequence (DNA): TGCAGTGCTAGAGACCAGGGGATGAACACTGAAGCTTTCTTT.

To note about this clone: A much bigger clone sits one base away, suggesting this may be a read error. The same CDR3 also results from other DNA sequences found in this sample. V is TRBV6-1 and J is TRBJ2-1, with D possibly being TRBD2 (5 bases). Germline lookup yields CDR1 MNHNS and CDR2 SASEGT. This CDR3 comprises 14 residues. The CDR3 here is CASIHGRANNEQFF. The CDR3 DNA reads as TGCGCCAGCATCCACGGGCGGGCAAACAATGAGCAGTTCTTC.

This clone was seen repeatedly, ten times or more. The chain employs TRBV2 and TRBJ1-4, with unresolved D. Looked up from germline, CDR1 is SNHLY and CDR2 is FYNNEI. This CDR3 has 15 amino acids. V lost 4 bases to trimming and J lost 4 bases, with 13 bases between them. CDR3 residues: CASSGRRAHNEKLFF. As DNA, the CDR3 is TGTGCCAGCAGTGGGCGTCGGGCGCATAATGAAAAACTGTTTTTT.

This clone has at least ten counts. The chain is built from TRBV3-1 and TRBJ2-7; 7 bases fit TRBD1. The CDR3 spans 15 residues. The germline V gene has CDR1 LGHDT and CDR2 YNNKEL (reference sequence). V lost 4 bases, J lost 2 bases, and 8 bases stayed unmatched. CDR3 DNA sequence: TGTGCCAGCAGCCTTCGCAGACAGGGACCCTACGAGCAGTACTTC. Amino acids: CASSLRRQGPYEQYF.

This clone turned up a few times. This chain connects TRBV4-2 to TRBJ2-1; TRBD2 matches 11 bases. Per germline, CDR1 LGHNA and CDR2 YNFKEQ. This CDR3 is 16 amino acids long. V lost 0 bases and J lost 3; bases outside the gene matches: 1. The CDR3 sequence is CASSQDTSGSYNEQFF. In DNA form, the CDR3 reads TGTGCCAGCAGCCAAGATACTAGCGGGAGCTACAATGAGCAGTTCTTC.

This clone appeared many times. J is TRBJ2-5 and V is TRBV20-1, with a weak D call TRBD2 (7 bases). V lost 0 bases and J 4 bases, leaving 21 bases between the germline ends. The CDR3 spans 17 residues. Germline V CDR1 and CDR2: DFQATT, SNEGSKA (reference sequence). Here the CDR3 reads CSARDPSVGGRGETQYF. The CDR3 DNA follows: TGCAGTGCTAGAGATCCCTCGGTGGGGGGGCGAGGAGAGACCCAGTACTTC.

The chain combines TRBV14 with TRBJ2-1; TRBD2 aligns across 15 bases. The CDR3 is made up of 19 amino acids. The V and J ends lost 4 bases and 4 bases, in that order; junction bases with no gene match: 11. Per germline, CDR1 SGHDN and CDR2 FVKESK. The CDR3 region is CASSPSVGLAGGRYNEQFF. In DNA form, the CDR3 reads TGTGCCAGCAGCCCTAGTGTGGGACTAGCGGGAGGTAGATACAATGAGCAGTTCTTC.

The sample holds many counts of this clone. The rearrangement links TRBV7-2 to TRBJ2-7, with D unclear. Germline-derived CDR1 and CDR2 are SGHTA and FQGNSA. The CDR3 sequence is 13 residues long. With 0 bases removed from V and 0 bases from J, the gap between germline ends came to 3 bases. CDR3 in amino acids: CASSLAASYEQYF. The CDR3 nucleotides read TGTGCCAGCAGCTTAGCGGCCTCCTACGAGCAGTACTTC.

This clone was seen many times. The V call is TRBV12-3 or TRBV12-4, the J call TRBJ1-2, with D perhaps TRBD1 (5 bases). Trimming removed 5 bases from V and 4 bases from J, with 20 bases in between. The CDR3 contains 16 residues. This CDR3 reads CASSPIQARRIYGYTF. CDR3 nucleotide sequence: TGTGCCAGCAGTCCAATACAGGCCCGGAGGATCTATGGCTACACCTTC.

This clone was observed a handful of times. The V and J genes are TRBV6-2 or TRBV6-3 and TRBJ1-2; D unclear. Trimming removed 0 bases at V and 0 bases at J, with 5 bases between. The CDR3 covers 14 residues. CDR1 is MNHEY, CDR2 SVGEGT, per germline. The CDR3 bases are TGTGCCAGCAGTTACTCGCCAGCTAACTATGGCTACACCTTC. Translating it yields CASSYSPANYGYTF.

This clone was counted ten times or more. The genes are TRBV5-5 and TRBJ1-2; 9 bases are shared with TRBD1. Looked up from germline, CDR1 is SGHKS and CDR2 is YYEKEE (reference sequence). The V gene end was trimmed by 4 bases and the J gene end by 2 bases; junction bases not matched to a gene: 3. This CDR3 contains 14 residues. The chain's CDR3 is CASSRGQGNYGYTF. CDR3 in DNA: TGTGCCAGCAGCCGGGGACAGGGCAACTATGGCTACACCTTC. Supplemented by reference TRBV5-5 and TRBJ1-2, the full variable domain reads DAGVTQSPTHLIKTRGQQVTLRCSPISGHKSVSWYQQVLGQGPQFIFQYYEKEERGRGNFPDRFSARQFPNYSSELNVNALLLGDSALYLCASSRGQGNYGYTFGSGTRLTVV.

This clone was recorded once. The chain joins TRBV7-3 to TRBJ2-6, with 8 bases that match TRBD1. J lost 8 bases, V lost 0 bases, and 15 bases had no gene match. The CDR3 length is 19 residues. The germline gives CDR1 SGHTA, CDR2 FQGTGA. CDR3 nucleotide sequence: TGTGCCAGCAGCTTAACGGAGGCAGGGGGCTCCTCTGGTACCAACGTCCTGACTTTC. Protein sequence: CASSLTEAGGSSGTNVLTF.

This clone appeared a few times. At one of its ends the junction is not consistent with the germline gene, which may arise from a read error. The chain is built from TRBV6-1 and TRBJ2-3; D is unresolved. Per germline, CDR1 MNHNS and CDR2 SASEGT. The CDR3 spans 13 residues. CDR3 region: CATHGWVADTQYF. The CDR3 DNA reads as TGCGCCACCCACGGTTGGGTGGCAGATACGCAGTATTTT.

This clone was picked up many times. The chain combines TRBV7-9 with TRBJ2-2; D is unclear. The CDR3 consists of 14 residues. Germline V gene lookup returns CDR1 SEHNR and CDR2 FQNEAQ (reference sequence). V lost 5 bases and J 0 bases, leaving 7 bases between the germline ends. In nucleotides, the CDR3 is TGTGCCAGCAGCCCGGAACCGAACACCGGGGAGCTGTTTTTT. It specifies CASSPEPNTGELFF. Variable domain in full (rest from reference TRBV7-9 and TRBJ2-2): DTGVSQNPRHKITKRGQNVTFRCDPISEHNRLYWYRQTLGQGPEFLTYFQNEAQLEKSRLLSDRFSAERPKGSFSTLEIQRTEQGDSAMYLCASSPEPNTGELFFGEGSRLTVL.

This clone has at least ten counts. The chain joins TRBV7-3 to TRBJ1-2; TRBD1 matches at 7 bases. The germline gives CDR1 SGHTA, CDR2 FQGTGA. The CDR3 contains 13 residues. V lost 5 bases and J lost 8; bases outside the gene matches: 8. The CDR3 DNA follows: TGTGCCAGCAGCCCCCAGGGGGGGGGCGGCTACACCTTC. Translation gives CASSPQGGGGYTF.

This clone appeared many times. A much larger clone is a single base away; this may be a read error. The gene calls are TRBV4-3 and TRBJ1-6; weak D call: TRBD1 (5 bases). Between the trimmed V and J ends, which lost 4 bases and 7 bases, there was a span of 17 bases. CDR3 length equals 16 residues. Germline V lookup: CDR1 LGHNA, CDR2 YSLEER. Here the CDR3 reads CASSRDAGVGNSPLHF. The CDR3 region has the DNA TGCGCCAGCAGCCGAGATGCGGGGGTGGGGAATTCACCCCTCCACTTT.

This clone has only a few counts. One end of the junction does not line up with germline, which may come from a read error. The chain uses TRBV27 and TRBJ2-4; D is possibly TRBD1 (6 bases). The V gene's germline CDR1 is MNHEY and CDR2 SMNVEV (reference sequence). The CDR3 is 16 amino acids. The CDR3 reads CASSSRGSISKNIQYF. Written as DNA, the CDR3 is TGTGCCAGCAGTTCCAGGGGCAGTATATCCAAAAACATCCAGTACTTC.

The genes are TRBV2 and TRBJ2-3; 9 bases agree with TRBD2. The V segment lost 6 bases and the J segment 6 bases; nucleotides outside the gene matches: 10. Looked up from germline, CDR1 is SNHLY and CDR2 is FYNNEI. This CDR3 spans 15 amino acids. The CDR3 region is CASSAGTSSLDTQYF. The CDR3 bases are TGTGCCAGCAGCGCCGGGACTAGCTCTTTGGATACGCAGTATTTT.

This clone has more than one count but fewer than ten. The V gene is TRBV10-3, the J gene TRBJ2-7; 11 nucleotides align to TRBD2. Looked up from germline, CDR1 is ENHRY and CDR2 is SYGVKD. Germline trimming cut 8 bases from V and 7 bases from J; bases unmatched to any gene: 13. This CDR3 is built from 15 residues. The CDR3 region is CAISDTSGRNGEQYF. CDR3 coding DNA: TGTGCCATCTCTGACACTAGCGGGAGAAATGGAGAGCAGTACTTC.

This clone has at least ten counts. The chain carries TRBV7-9 and TRBJ1-2; 7 nucleotides agree with TRBD1. In germline, CDR1 is SEHNR, CDR2 FQNEAQ (reference sequence). V shed 3 bases, J shed 7 bases, and the junction held 11 bases outside the gene matches. This CDR3 comprises 15 residues. The CDR3 nucleotides are TGTGCCAGCAGCTTTTCTAACAGGGGTACAGGTGGCTACACCTTC. As protein: CASSFSNRGTGGYTF.

The sample holds many counts of this clone. The chain uses TRBV6-2 or TRBV6-3 and TRBJ2-3; D gene unclear. CDR1 and CDR2 from the germline V gene are MNHEY and SVGEGT. The V end lost 0 bases, the J end lost 5 bases, and 3 bases lay between the germline ends. This CDR3 contains 12 residues. CDR3 sequence: CASSYSKDTQYF. CDR3 sequence (DNA): TGTGCCAGCAGTTACTCAAAAGATACGCAGTATTTT.

This clone was counted many times. The V and J genes are TRBV14 and TRBJ2-7; perhaps D is TRBD1 or TRBD2 (5 bases each). Between the trimmed V and J ends, which lost 0 bases and 2 bases, there was a span of 14 bases. Per the germline V gene, CDR1 is SGHDN and CDR2 is FVKESK. The CDR3 runs 16 residues. The CDR3 DNA reads TGTGCCAGCAGCCAAGATGTGGGACGGGCGACCTACGAGCAGTACTTC. Amino acid sequence: CASSQDVGRATYEQYF.

This chain uses TRBV20-1 with TRBJ1-2; D unresolved. V was pared by 3 bases and J by 5 bases, with 13 bases between. CDR3 length equals 13 residues. Germline V gene lookup returns CDR1 DFQATT and CDR2 SNEGSKA (reference sequence). The CDR3 is CSASDPRLYGYTF. CDR3 coding DNA: TGCAGTGCTAGTGACCCACGGTTGTATGGCTACACCTTC.

This clone has at least ten counts. The chain joins TRBV11-2 to TRBJ1-6; D might be TRBD1 (6 bases). Between the trimmed V and J ends, which lost 5 bases and 9 bases, there was a span of 17 bases. The V gene's germline CDR1 is SGHAT and CDR2 FQNNGV. CDR3 length: 15 residues. The CDR3 loop is CASSKEGGYGSPLHF. The CDR3 DNA sequence: TGTGCCAGCAGCAAAGAGGGGGGATACGGTTCACCCCTCCACTTT.

This clone came up many times. V and J are TRBV6-9 and TRBJ2-3, with TRBD2 as a possible D gene (5 bases). CDR3 length: 15 amino acids. CDR1 is MNHGY and CDR2 is SVAAGI in the germline V gene. Trimming pared 7 bases from V and 2 bases from J, leaving 16 bases between. CDR3 nucleotides: TGTGCCAGCACCGTCCTCGGGGAGATCACAGATACGCAGTATTTT. Amino acids: CASTVLGEITDTQYF.

Many counts were recorded for this clone. V gene TRBV11-2 combines with J gene TRBJ1-2; no clear D. The germline gives CDR1 SGHAT, CDR2 FQNNGV. Trimming pared 0 bases from V and 7 bases from J, leaving 15 bases between. The CDR3 totals 15 residues. This chain's CDR3 is CASSLEFDAWGGYTF. In DNA form, the CDR3 reads TGTGCCAGCAGCTTAGAATTTGACGCCTGGGGTGGCTACACCTTC.

This clone was recorded at least ten times. The chain links TRBV7-3 to TRBJ2-1; D is unresolved. Trimming left V 1 base short and J 5 bases short, with 0 bases between. CDR1 SGHTA and CDR2 FQGTGA come from the germline V gene. The CDR3 extends over 11 amino acids. In DNA, the CDR3 is TGTGCCAGCAGCTTAAACAATGAGCAGTTCTTC. It is translated as CASSLNNEQFF.

As for this clone: A much bigger clone sits one base away, suggesting this may be a read error. The chain links TRBV29-1 to TRBJ2-7, with TRBD2 matching 7 bases. The germline CDR1 and CDR2 sequences are SQVTM and ANQGSEA. CDR3 size: 13 residues. Trimming removed 7 bases from V and 3 bases from J; junction bases left unmatched: 9. CDR3 sequence reads: CSATGLESYEQYF. As DNA, the CDR3 is TGCAGCGCAACCGGACTAGAGAGCTACGAGCAGTACTTC.